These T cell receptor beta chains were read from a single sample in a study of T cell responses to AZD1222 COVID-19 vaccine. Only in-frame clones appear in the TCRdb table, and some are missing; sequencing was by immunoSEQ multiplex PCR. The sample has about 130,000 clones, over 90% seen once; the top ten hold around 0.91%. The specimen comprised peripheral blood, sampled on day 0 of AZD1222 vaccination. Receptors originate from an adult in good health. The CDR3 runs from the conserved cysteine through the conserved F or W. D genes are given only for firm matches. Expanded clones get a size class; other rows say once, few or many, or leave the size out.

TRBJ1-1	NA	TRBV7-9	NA	TGTGCCAGCAGCTTAGGACAAACGGTGAACACTGAAGCTTTCTTT	CASSLGQTVNTEAFF
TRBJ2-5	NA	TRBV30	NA	TGTGCCTGGAGCGGCAGGGAAAAGGAGACCCAGTACTTC	CAWSGREKETQYF
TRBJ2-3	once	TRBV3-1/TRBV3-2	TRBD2	TGTGCCAGCAGCCAAGAGCTGGCGGGGGTAAGCACAGATACGCAGTATTTT	CASSQELAGVSTDTQYF
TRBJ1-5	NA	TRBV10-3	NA	TGTGCCATCAGTGCCGGGGGATTCCAGCCCCAGCATTTT	CAISAGGFQPQHF
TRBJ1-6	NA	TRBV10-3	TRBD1	TGTGCCATCAGCAAGGGACAGCATAATTCACCCCTCCACTTT	CAISKGQHNSPLHF
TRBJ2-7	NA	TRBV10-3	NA	TGTGCCATCAGTGAGTCCCGGGACGGCGAGCAGTACTTC	CAISESRDGEQYF
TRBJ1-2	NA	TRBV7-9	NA	TGTGCCAGCACGAGGGCCGCTAACTATGGCTACACCTTC	CASTRAANYGYTF
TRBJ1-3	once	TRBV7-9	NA	TGTGCCAGCAGCTTAGTCGGGGGGAGCGAAAACACCATATATTTT	CASSLVGGSENTIYF
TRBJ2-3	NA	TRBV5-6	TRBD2	TGTGCCAGCAGCTCCCCTAGCGGGGGAGATACGCAGTATTTT	CASSSPSGGDTQYF
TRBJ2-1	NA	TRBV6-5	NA	TGTGCCAGCTTCACTCCTTACAATGAGCAGTTCTTC	CASFTPYNEQFF
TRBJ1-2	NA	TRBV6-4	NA	TGTGCCAGCTCGCCCCAAGCGGGGTTCTACGGCTACACCTTC	CASSPQAGFYGYTF
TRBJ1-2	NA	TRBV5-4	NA	TGTGCCAGCAGCACATCACAGGGACCTGATGGCTACACCTTC	CASSTSQGPDGYTF
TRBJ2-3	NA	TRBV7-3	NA	TGTGCCAGCAGCTTCAACGGGGGAAGAGATACGCAGTATTTT	CASSFNGGRDTQYF
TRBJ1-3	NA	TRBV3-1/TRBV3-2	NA	TGTGCCAGCAGCCAGAACTCTGGAAACACCATATATTTT	CASSQNSGNTIYF
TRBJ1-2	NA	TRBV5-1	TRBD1	TGCGCCAGCAGCGGAAGGGACAGGGACGACTATGGCTACACCTTC	CASSGRDRDDYGYTF
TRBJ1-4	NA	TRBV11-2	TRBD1	TGTGCCAGCAGCTCTGGACAGGGTGGGGGGAATGAAAAACTGTTTTTT	CASSSGQGGGNEKLFF
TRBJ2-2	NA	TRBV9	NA	TGTGCCAGCAGCGTAGCAGCAGGTGGGGTAAACACCGGGGAGCTGTTTTTT	CASSVAAGGVNTGELFF
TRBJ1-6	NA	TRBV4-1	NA	TGCGCCAGCAGCGCTCGCACAGGATATAATTCACCCCTCCACTTT	CASSARTGYNSPLHF
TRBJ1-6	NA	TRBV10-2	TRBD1	TGCGCCAGCAGTGAACAGGGCAGGGGGAGTTCACCCCTCCACTTT	CASSEQGRGSSPLHF
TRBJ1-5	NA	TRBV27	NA	TGTGCCAGCAGTTTGAGGAGCAATCAGCCCCAGCATTTT	CASSLRSNQPQHF
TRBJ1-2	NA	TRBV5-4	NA	TGTGCCAGCAGACCTATTGGGTGGGAGAATGGCTACACCTTC	CASRPIGWENGYTF
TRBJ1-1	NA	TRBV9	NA	TGTGCCAGCAGCGCAGGCGTGGGTGGGGACACTGAAGCTTTCTTT	CASSAGVGGDTEAFF
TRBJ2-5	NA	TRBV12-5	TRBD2	TGTGCTAGTGGTCCTTTTCTAGCGGGGGGGTTTCGGGAGACCCAGTACTTC	CASGPFLAGGFRETQYF
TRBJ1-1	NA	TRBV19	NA	TGTGCCAGTAGTTCGTGGGACGCAACTGGGGCTTTCTTT	CASSSWDATGAFF
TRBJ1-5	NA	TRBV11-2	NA	TGTGCCAGCAGCTTAGCCGGCAATCAGCCCCAGCATTTT	CASSLAGNQPQHF
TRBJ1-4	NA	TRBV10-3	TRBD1	TGTGCCACCTCCAGGGGGCCGGGTGAAAAACTGTTTTTT	CATSRGPGEKLFF